A selection of T cell receptor beta chains follows, all from one sample in a study of regulatory T cells in long-lasting Graves disease. A single record per CDR3 protein comes from TCRdb applying MiXCR to the multiplex PCR reads. The sample has roughly 420,000 distinct CDR3 sequences, about a sixth seen once. The sample also formed part of further work on T cells in Graves' hyperthyroidism and ophthalmopathy.

The sample in question was peripheral blood mononuclear cells (PBMCs), obtained at new diagnosis, from a patient treated with antithyroid drugs. Every receptor here comes from a young woman with Graves disease. The CDR3 runs from the conserved cysteine through the conserved F or W. D genes are given only for firm matches. Clone size is stated in some rows and not others, as once, few, many or a class when expanded.

size: many; D: TRBD1; V: TRBV28; J: TRBJ2-7; DNA: TGTGCCAGCTGCCCGACAGGGTTCGAGGAGCAGTACTTC; CDR3: CASCPTGFEEQYF
size: once; D: -; V: TRBV20-1; J: TRBJ1-5; DNA: TGCAGTGCCCTGGGGAGGGGAAACCAGCCCCAGCATTTT; CDR3: CSALGRGNQPQHF
size: -; D: -; V: TRBV20-1; J: TRBJ2-4; DNA: TGCAGTGCTAGAGGGAAAATAAATGAGCGGTTCTTC; CDR3: CSARGKINERFF
size: many; D: -; V: TRBV27; J: TRBJ2-7; DNA: TGTGCCAGCAGTTTCCGTGCTAGCTACGAGCAGTACTTC; CDR3: CASSFRASYEQYF
size: -; D: TRBD1; V: TRBV10-1; J: TRBJ2-1; DNA: TGCGCCAGCAGTGAGGGTGGGACAGGGACCTACAATGAGCAGTTCTTC; CDR3: CASSEGGTGTYNEQFF
size: -; D: -; V: TRBV19; J: TRBJ1-5; DNA: TGTGCCAGTAGTATCACCACAGGGCGGAATCAGCCCCAGCATTTT; CDR3: CASSITTGRNQPQHF
size: many; D: -; V: TRBV6-1; J: TRBJ2-7; DNA: TGTGCCAGCACAAGTATAGAGCCCTCCAGCTCCTACGAGCAGTACTTC; CDR3: CASTSIEPSSSYEQYF
size: -; D: TRBD1; V: TRBV24-1; J: TRBJ2-7; DNA: TGTGCCACCCCGGGGTGGGGGACAGGCCCTCCGTCCTACGAGCAGTACTTC; CDR3: CATPGWGTGPPSYEQYF
size: -; D: TRBD1; V: TRBV6-1; J: TRBJ1-2; DNA: TGTGCCAGCAGCTCAGACAGGGTGGATGGCTACACCTTC; CDR3: CASSSDRVDGYTF
size: few; D: -; V: TRBV5-1; J: TRBJ2-3; DNA: TGCGCCAGCAGCTACCGCACAGATACGCAGTATTTT; CDR3: CASSYRTDTQYF
size: many; D: -; V: TRBV28; J: TRBJ2-3; DNA: TGTGCCAGCAGTTTATACCGTGCTAGCACAGATACGCAGTATTTT; CDR3: CASSLYRASTDTQYF
size: many; D: -; V: TRBV28; J: TRBJ2-7; DNA: TGTGCCAGCAGTCCCGACATCCCCTACGAGCAGTACTTC; CDR3: CASSPDIPYEQYF
size: many; D: TRBD1; V: TRBV28; J: TRBJ2-3; DNA: TGTGCCAGCAGCCCCATACCCGGGACAGCCAATTTTTTCGCGGATACGCAGTATTTT; CDR3: CASSPIPGTANFFADTQYF
size: few; D: -; V: TRBV29-1; J: TRBJ2-1; DNA: TGCAGCGTTGAAGGGTCCGGATCCTCCTACAATGAGCAGTTCTTC; CDR3: CSVEGSGSSYNEQFF
size: many; D: -; V: TRBV6-5; J: TRBJ2-5; DNA: TGTGCCAGCAGTTACTCTGTCACAGGACTATCTACTGAGACCCAGTACTTC; CDR3: CASSYSVTGLSTETQYF
size: -; D: -; V: TRBV20-1; J: TRBJ1-3; DNA: TGCAGTGCTAGAGATCCCAGGGGAGCTGGAAACACCATATATTTT; CDR3: CSARDPRGAGNTIYF
size: few; D: -; V: TRBV30; J: TRBJ1-6; DNA: TGTGCCTGGAGTGTGGCAGGGACGAATTCACCCCTCCACTTT; CDR3: CAWSVAGTNSPLHF
size: -; D: TRBD2; V: TRBV4-2; J: TRBJ2-5; DNA: TGTGCCAGCAGCCAAGATCTATCGACTAGCGGGAGCTTGGAGACCCAGTACTTC; CDR3: CASSQDLSTSGSLETQYF
size: many; D: -; V: TRBV28; J: TRBJ2-5; DNA: TGTGCCAGCAGTTTACGGTCTTATGAGGACCAAGAGACCCAGTACTTC; CDR3: CASSLRSYEDQETQYF
size: -; D: TRBD2; V: TRBV10-2; J: TRBJ2-3; DNA: TGCGCCAGCACCCGGACTAGCGGCACCAAAGGAGGTAGCACAGATACGCAGTATTTT; CDR3: CASTRTSGTKGGSTDTQYF
size: few; D: -; V: TRBV6-1; J: TRBJ2-2; DNA: TGTGCCAGCAGACTAAACAGGGTCTCCGGGGAGCTGTTTTTT; CDR3: CASRLNRVSGELFF
size: -; D: -; V: TRBV28; J: TRBJ1-2; DNA: TGTGCCAGCAGTTTACCGGACAGCTATGGCTACACCTTC; CDR3: CASSLPDSYGYTF
size: -; D: -; V: TRBV3-1; J: TRBJ1-2; DNA: TGTGCCAGCAGCCAAGGTCCGCATTTTGGCTACACCTTC; CDR3: CASSQGPHFGYTF
size: few; D: -; V: TRBV7-8; J: TRBJ1-1; DNA: TGTGCCAGCAGCCACGGAGGAGGCGCTGAAGCTTTCTTT; CDR3: CASSHGGGAEAFF
size: -; D: -; V: TRBV7-9; J: TRBJ2-7; DNA: TGTGCCAGCAGCTTAGATTCTTACGAGCAGCACTTC; CDR3: CASSLDSYEQHF
size: many; D: -; V: TRBV27; J: TRBJ2-6; DNA: TGTGCCAGCAGTTTGGAGGGGGCGCTCTCTGGGGCCAACGTCCTGACTTTC; CDR3: CASSLEGALSGANVLTF
size: -; D: -; V: TRBV6-5; J: TRBJ2-3; DNA: TGTGCCAGCAGTTACTCGCAGGGAACAGATACGCAGTATTTT; CDR3: CASSYSQGTDTQYF
size: few; D: -; V: TRBV5-1; J: TRBJ2-2; DNA: TGCGCCAGCAGCTTGCTTGGAGAGACCAGTTCTATGGCCGGGGAGCTGTTTTTT; CDR3: CASSLLGETSSMAGELFF
size: -; D: TRBD1; V: TRBV6-1; J: TRBJ1-1; DNA: TGTGCCAGCAGTCCAGGACAGGGAGTGAACACTGAAGCTTTCTTT; CDR3: CASSPGQGVNTEAFF
size: -; D: -; V: TRBV5-4; J: TRBJ1-4; DNA: TGTGCCAGCAGCTTGGGCCGGGCCACTAATGAAAAACTGTTTTTT; CDR3: CASSLGRATNEKLFF
size: many; D: -; V: TRBV5-6; J: TRBJ2-5; DNA: TGTGCCAGCAGGAAAACTGGACAGCCCCAAAAGACCCAGTACTTC; CDR3: CASRKTGQPQKTQYF
size: -; D: -; V: TRBV5-1; J: TRBJ2-3; DNA: TGCGCCAGCAGACGGAGCGGAGTCGGAGGTGCAGATACGCAGTATTTT; CDR3: CASRRSGVGGADTQYF
size: -; D: TRBD1; V: TRBV11-3; J: TRBJ2-7; DNA: TGTGCCAGCAGCCCTCGCGAATGGACAGGGATAAACTACGAGCAGTACTTC; CDR3: CASSPREWTGINYEQYF
size: many; D: TRBD2; V: TRBV2; J: TRBJ2-2; DNA: TGTGCCAGCAGTGGACTAGCGGGGAACACCGGGGAGCTGTTTTTT; CDR3: CASSGLAGNTGELFF
size: many; D: -; V: TRBV20-1; J: TRBJ2-5; DNA: TGCAGTGCTAGAGATCTAGCTAGCTACCAAGAGACCCAGTACTTC; CDR3: CSARDLASYQETQYF